The 2 T cell receptor beta chains below all came from one sample that was sequenced in a study of blood T cell repertoires in COVID-19 (dated by TCRdb to 2020 to 2022). Library preparation employed the immunoSEQ multiplex PCR assay. In its TCRdb copy, this immuneACCESS table keeps in-frame sequences only and misses some clones. Where compared with another copy, unresolved V genes explain less than half of these, and the others have no known cause. Counted in this sample were 75,000 to 95,000 clones; around 90% of them appeared once. Roughly 5.9% of the sample comes from the top ten. Sequenced sample: peripheral blood. The receptors stem from a man aged 50-59 years with active COVID-19.

V gene TRBV27 combines with J gene TRBJ2-1; D gene unclear. The ends were cut back, 7 bases at V and 2 bases at J, with 24 bases in the middle. Germline V gene sequence: CDR1 MNHEY, CDR2 SMNVEV (reference sequence). The CDR3 spans 18 residues. CDR3 sequence: CASTFNEAPECAYNEQFF. The CDR3 DNA reads as TGTGCCAGCACCTTTAATGAGGCCCCCGAGTGCGCCTACAATGAGCAGTTCTTC.

The CDR3 region is CASSIMDGRAFWTGELFF. CDR3 nucleotide sequence: TGTGCCAGTAGTATAATGGACGGGAGGGCCTTCTGGACCGGGGAGCTGTTTTTT. The chain recombines TRBV19 with TRBJ2-2; TRBD2 matches 8 bases. Trimming removed 2 bases from V and 5 bases from J; junction bases left unmatched: 13. This CDR3 is 18 amino acids long. Germline V gene lookup returns CDR1 LNHDA and CDR2 SQIVND (reference sequence).